These 30 T cell receptor beta chains came from one sample sequenced in a study of tumor and adjacent non-tumor tissue in lung cancer. The template was RNA from unsorted bulk tissue. Distant lung tissue was collected more than 3 cm away from the tumor edge. Three rounds of nested PCR, following a modified ARM-PCR protocol, produced the TCRbeta library. TCRdb re-derived calls from the multiplex PCR reads in MiXCR, one entry per CDR3 protein. Of around 75,000 distinct CDR3 sequences listed, about two thirds are singletons. Material for sequencing was distant non-tumor lung tissue. Receptor source: a woman aged 45-65 years with non-small cell lung cancer.

About this clonotype: The junction and the germline gene differ at one end; a read error may be behind it. The chain combines TRBV10-3 with TRBJ2-7; no definite D call. The germline gives CDR1 ENHRY, CDR2 SYGVKD. This CDR3 comprises 12 residues. CDR3 coding DNA: TGTGCCATCAATGAGCCCAGCTACGAGCAGTACTTC. Its translation: CAINEPSYEQYF.

This clonotype was recorded a few times. This may arise from a read error, as a much more abundant clone is one base away. The V gene is TRBV29-1, the J gene TRBJ2-2; 9 positions agree with TRBD1. The V gene's germline CDR1 is SQVTM and CDR2 ANQGSEA. This CDR3 region has 13 residues. For the CDR3, the DNA is TGCAACGTTGGACAGGGGTTCAACGGGGAGCTGTTTTTT. This encodes CNVGQGFNGELFF.

A remark on this clonotype: One junction end disagrees with the germline gene, perhaps due to a read error. V gene TRBV29-1 combines with J gene TRBJ1-5; possibly TRBD1 for D (6 bases). CDR3 length: 12 amino acids. The germline V gene encodes CDR1 SQVTM and CDR2 ANQGSEA. The CDR3 region is CSVGGGAQSQHF. The DNA of the CDR3 is TGCAGTGTTGGCGGGGGGGCCCAGTCCCAGCATTTT.

Concerning this clonotype itself: At one end the junction does not follow the germline gene, possibly because of a read error. The chain couples TRBV14 to TRBJ2-3; 11 bases match TRBD2. The CDR3 loop spans 19 amino acids. CDR1 SGHDN and CDR2 FVKESK come from the germline V gene. Here the CDR3 reads CTSSQEISLAGGLQDTQYF. The CDR3 DNA is TGTACCAGCAGCCAAGAAATAAGTCTAGCGGGAGGACTGCAAGATACGCAGTATTTT.

This clonotype was found once. This chain links TRBV10-3 with TRBJ2-2; no definite D call. Germline lookup yields CDR1 ENHRY and CDR2 SYGVKD. The length of the CDR3 is 14 residues. V lost 3 bases to trimming and J lost 7 bases, with 12 bases between them. The CDR3 DNA reads as TGTGCCATCAGTGAATCGATGGCACGCGGGGAGCTGTTTTTT. This sequence encodes CAISESMARGELFF.

As to this clonotype: Mismatch with germline at one junction end may stem from a read error. The genes are TRBV11-2 and TRBJ2-7, with 8 bases that match TRBD1. The CDR3 spans 15 residues. Germline V lookup: CDR1 SGHAT, CDR2 FQNNGV. This CDR3 is CAGSSGTGRTYERYF. CDR3 coding DNA: TGTGCCGGCAGCTCTGGGACAGGCCGGACCTACGAACGGTACTTC.

As to this clonotype: The germline gene is not matched at one end of the junction; a read error may be the cause. This chain links TRBV7-2 with TRBJ2-7; D ambiguous. This CDR3 comprises 14 residues. Germline CDR1 reads SGHTA; CDR2 reads FQGNSA. The CDR3 spells CASTSYGLTYEQYF. CDR3 coding DNA: TGTGCCAGCACCTCCTATGGGCTTACCTACGAGCAGTATTTC. Drawing the rest from reference TRBV7-2 and TRBJ2-7, the complete variable domain is GAGVSQSPSNKVTEKGKDVELRCDPISGHTALYWYRQSLGQGLEFLIYFQGNSAPDKSGLPSDRFSAERTGGSVSTLTIQRTQQEDSAVYLCASTSYGLTYEQYFGPGTRLTVT.

This clonotype was detected ten times or more. The CDR3 sequence is CSARVQTIQNNEQFF. The CDR3 DNA reads TGCAGTGCTAGAGTACAGACTATCCAAAACAATGAGCAGTTCTTC. The J gene is TRBJ2-1, the V gene TRBV20-1; TRBD2 might be the D (5 bases). Germline loops: CDR1 DFQATT, CDR2 SNEGSKA (reference sequence). V was pared by 1 base and J by 5 bases, with 15 bases between. The CDR3 is 15 amino acids.

As regards this clonotype: The germline gene is not matched at one end of the junction; a read error may be the cause. The J gene is TRBJ2-1, the V gene TRBV6-5; D might be TRBD1 (7 bases). This CDR3 contains 12 residues. In germline, CDR1 is MNHEY, CDR2 SVGAGI. The CDR3 spells CVSRGVYNERFF. The CDR3, as DNA: TGTGTCAGCAGGGGGGTCTACAATGAGCGGTTCTTC.

J is TRBJ2-7 and V is TRBV11-2; 10 bases agree with TRBD2. The CDR3 totals 14 residues. From germline, CDR1 is SGHAT and CDR2 FQNNGV. Trimming took 9 bases from V and 4 from J; bases not matched to a gene: 9. The CDR3 nucleotides are TGTGCCAGTAACTTACCAGCGGGAGGGTACGAGCAGTACTTC. Amino acids: CASNLPAGGYEQYF.

About this clonotype itself: At one end the junction does not follow the germline gene, possibly because of a read error. The genes are TRBV11-1 and TRBJ2-1; D might be TRBD1 (5 bases). CDR1 is SGHAT, CDR2 FQDESV, per germline (reference sequence). The CDR3 covers 13 residues. DNA of the CDR3: TGTGCCAGCCAGCCTGGGGTAGGGGATGAGCGGTTCTTC. Translation: CASQPGVGDERFF.

This clonotype was counted a single time. Given the absence of the conserved phenylalanine or tryptophan at the CDR3 end, a read error is likely. The J gene is TRBJ2-1, the V gene TRBV28, with D possibly TRBD2 on 6 matching bases. CDR1 MDHEN and CDR2 SYDVKM come from the germline V gene. CDR3 length: 15 amino acids. CDR3 DNA: TGTGTCAGCAGCATTAGCGGAATCGGGGCTGGGGTGCAGTTCTTG. Residues: CVSSISGIGAGVQFL.

On this clonotype itself: A clone one base away is much larger, so this may be a read error. V usage is TRBV4-3 and J usage is TRBJ1-4; perhaps TRBD1 as D (5 bases). Deletions cut 1 base from V and 7 bases from J, with 13 bases between. The CDR3 has 15 amino acids. Per the germline V gene, CDR1 is LGHNA and CDR2 is YSLEER. The chain's CDR3 is CASSQAFVTAEKLFF. CDR3 sequence (DNA): TGCGCCAGCAGCCAAGCTTTTGTGACAGCTGAAAAACTGTTTTTT.

This clonotype was seen repeatedly, ten times or more. The genes are TRBV20-1 and TRBJ2-3; 9 nucleotides align to TRBD2. Trimming removed 3 bases from V and 7 bases from J; junction bases left unmatched: 5. The germline V gene encodes CDR1 DFQATT and CDR2 SNEGSKA (reference sequence). There are 13 residues in the CDR3. The CDR3 bases are TGCAGTGCTAGCACTAGCGGGCTTTATACGCAGTATTTT. As protein: CSASTSGLYTQYF.

Remarks on this clonotype: Its ends do not fully match the called genes, so a read error is possible. The chain joins TRBV7-9 to TRBJ2-5; possible D gene TRBD2, 5 bases. The CDR3 spans 15 residues. CDR1 and CDR2 (germline): SEHNR, FQNEAQ (reference sequence). This CDR3 is CTSSLVWRRQETQYF. CDR3 DNA sequence: TGTACCAGCAGCTTGGTCTGGAGGCGACAAGAGACCCAGTACTTC. Full variable domain (rest looked up from reference TRBV7-9 and TRBJ2-5): DTGVSQNPRHKITKRGQNVTFRCDPISEHNRLYWYRQTLGQGPEFLTYFQNEAQLEKSRLLSDRFSAERPKGSFSTLEIQRTEQGDSAMYLCTSSLVWRRQETQYFGPGTRLLVL.

This clonotype was seen many times. The chain joins TRBV20-1 to TRBJ2-1; 8 positions match TRBD2. This CDR3 has 14 residues. J gave up 1 base and V 7 bases, and 6 bases lay outside the gene matches. Germline assignment: CDR1 DFQATT and CDR2 SNEGSKA (reference sequence). The CDR3 nucleotides read TGCAGTGGGAGCGGGAGATATTCCTACAATGAGCAGTTCTTC. Translating gives CSGSGRYSYNEQFF.

Comment on this clonotype: Being one base from a much bigger clone, this may be a read error. The CDR3 sequence is CSAPPGGNTDAFF. The CDR3 DNA reads TGCAGTGCCCCCCCGGGGGGAAACACTGATGCTTTCTTT. The chain employs TRBV20-1 and TRBJ1-1, with D perhaps TRBD1 (5 bases). Germline V gives CDR1 DFQATT, CDR2 SNEGSKA (reference sequence). CDR3 length: 13 amino acids.

In the case of this clonotype: A read error is possible here, since a much larger clone lies one base away. The rearrangement links TRBV20-1 to TRBJ1-5; 8 bases agree with TRBD1. Germline V gene data show CDR1 as DFQATT and CDR2 as SNEGSKA (reference sequence). The CDR3 has 13 residues. The CDR3 region is CSGRADRDQPQHF. CDR3 coding DNA: TGCAGTGGTAGAGCGGACAGGGATCAGCCCCAGCATTTT.

This clonotype was seen only a few times. No conserved phenylalanine or tryptophan is present at the end of the CDR3, so a read error is the likely explanation. The gene calls are TRBV11-2 and TRBJ2-5; tentatively, D is TRBD1 or TRBD2 (6 bases each). This CDR3 is 15 amino acids long. Germline CDR1 is SGHAT and CDR2 is FQNNGV. V was pared by 0 bases and J by 5 bases, with 13 bases between. Written as DNA, the CDR3 is TGTGCCAGCAGCTTAGATTTGGGGGGCGGGGAGACCCAGTACTTA. Protein: CASSLDLGGGETQYL.

By share, this clonotype ranks as medium-sized. The rearrangement links TRBV11-2 to TRBJ2-1, with 8 bases that match TRBD1. Trimming took 3 bases from V and 8 from J; bases not matched to a gene: 12. CDR3 length: 16 residues. CDR1 and CDR2 from the germline V gene are SGHAT and FQNNGV. CDR3 DNA: TGTGCCAGCAGCTTCAGGGGGCGTGGGCATAGTGATGAGCAGTTCTTC. Amino acids: CASSFRGRGHSDEQFF.

Note on this clonotype: Mismatch with germline at one junction end may stem from a read error. The chain links TRBV6-2 or TRBV6-3 to TRBJ1-1, with D tentatively TRBD1 (6 bases). The CDR3 extends over 13 amino acids. In germline, CDR1 is MNHEY, CDR2 SVGEGT. The CDR3 region is CASGYLRGTEAFF. For the CDR3, the DNA is TGTGCCAGCGGTTACTTGAGGGGGACTGAAGCTTTCTTT.

Of note for this clonotype: One end of the junction does not line up with germline, which may come from a read error. This rearrangement joins TRBV29-1 to TRBJ1-4; D may be TRBD1 (5 bases). Germline loops: CDR1 SQVTM, CDR2 ANQGSEA. The CDR3 spans 14 residues. Here the CDR3 DNA reads TGCAGCATTGAAGATGTCCGGGGGGATGAAAAACTGCTTTTT. This encodes CSIEDVRGDEKLLF.

The V gene is TRBV18, the J gene TRBJ2-7, with D perhaps TRBD1 (6 bases). Germline V gene data show CDR1 as KGHSH and CDR2 as LQKENI. With 0 bases removed from V and 5 bases from J, the gap between germline ends came to 17 bases. The CDR3 totals 16 residues. CDR3 residues: CASSPPGHTITHEQYF. Here the CDR3 DNA reads TGTGCCAGCTCACCACCGGGACACACGATAACCCACGAGCAGTACTTC.

A remark on this clonotype: Possible read error: a much larger clone is one base away. The rearrangement links TRBV10-2 to TRBJ1-1; 7 nucleotides agree with TRBD1. The germline V gene has CDR1 WSHSY and CDR2 SAAADI. V trimming: 7 bases; J trimming: 5 bases; junction bases outside the gene matches: 16. This CDR3 region has 16 residues. CDR3 nucleotides: TGCGCCAGCAATGATTATGGGGGGACAGCGAGGACTGAAGCTTTCTTT. This gives the protein CASNDYGGTARTEAFF.

Points on this clonotype: A read error is possible here, since a much larger clone lies one base away. This sequence joins TRBV4-2 and TRBJ2-1; 8 bases agree with TRBD2. Germline assignment: CDR1 LGHNA and CDR2 YNFKEQ. This CDR3 is 13 amino acids long. Losses at the gene ends were 1 base for V and 15 bases for J; bases not matched to a gene: 8. The CDR3 region is CASSQGGRGAVFF. DNA of the CDR3: TGTGCCAGCAGCCAAGGTGGGCGGGGGGCGGTGTTCTTC.

About this clonotype itself: This may arise from a read error, as a much more abundant clone is one base away. The chain has TRBV20-1 and TRBJ1-2; D is undetermined. This CDR3 is built from 15 residues. V was trimmed by 5 bases and J by 0 bases, leaving 16 bases between them. Per the germline V gene, CDR1 is DFQATT and CDR2 is SNEGSKA (reference sequence). CDR3 amino acids: CSASNRSLANYGYTF. CDR3 DNA sequence: TGCAGTGCTTCGAACAGATCCCTCGCTAACTATGGCTACACCTTC.

About this clonotype: One base away lies a much larger clone, so this may be a sequencing read error. The rearrangement links TRBV10-3 to TRBJ2-7; 9 bases line up with TRBD1. CDR3 length: 12 residues. Per germline, CDR1 ENHRY and CDR2 SYGVKD. CDR3: CAISEEGTGSDF. CDR3 DNA: TGTGCCATCAGTGAGGAGGGGACAGGGTCTGACTTC.

On this clonotype: Given a much more abundant clone one base away, this may be a read error. The chain combines TRBV6-6 with TRBJ2-3, with 12 bases fitting TRBD2. The CDR3 sequence is 14 residues long. The V gene's germline CDR1 is MNHNY and CDR2 SVGAGI (reference sequence). DNA of the CDR3: TGTGACAGCATCCTAGCGGGAGGGACAGATACGCAGTATTTT. This encodes CDSILAGGTDTQYF.

For this clonotype: No conserved phenylalanine or tryptophan is present at the end of the CDR3, so a read error is the likely explanation. Because the CDR3's place on the DNA is in doubt, the DNA is left out and the CDR3 is given as listed by TCRdb. The genes are TRBV20-1 and TRBJ1-1; the D segment call TRBD1 is taken from the table without a DNA check. The CDR3 extends over 14 residues, inclusive of both ends. The germline CDR1 and CDR2 sequences are DFQATT and SNEGSKA (reference sequence). The CDR3 reads CSAFQTGGGSEALL.

Regarding this clonotype: A much larger clone differs from this one at a single base, so this may be a read error. The chain carries TRBV6-6 and TRBJ1-5, with D possibly matching TRBD1 (5 bases). In germline, CDR1 is MNHNY, CDR2 SVGAGI (reference sequence). With 6 bases removed from V and 3 bases from J, the gap between germline ends came to 12 bases. This CDR3 is built from 14 residues. CDR3 loop: CASSLGPVNQPQHF. CDR3 nucleotide sequence: TGTGCCAGCAGCCTGGGACCCGTCAATCAGCCCCAGCATTTT.